The rows below give T cell receptor beta chains drawn from one sample of a study of T cells in Graves' hyperthyroidism and ophthalmopathy. TCRdb re-analysed the multiplex PCR reads in MiXCR, keeping a single row per CDR3 protein. The data contain under 350,000 distinct CDR3 sequences, around a sixth of them seen just once; the ten biggest clones take up around 47%. Sequencing used blood. The receptors shown here come from a woman aged 45-59 years with Graves' hyperthyroidism. Both conserved end residues are part of each CDR3.

CASSFIVERADTQYF	TRBJ2-3	TRBV7-9
CASRASGRALEQYF	TRBJ2-7	TRBV12-3/TRBV12-4
CASSEVAGNYGYTF	TRBJ1-2	TRBV6-1
CATSRDWREGANVLTF	TRBJ2-6	TRBV15
CASSLRAVAGSKNIQYF	TRBJ2-4	TRBV28
CASSSLPPDTQYF	TRBJ2-3	TRBV28
CASRSTGDDTQYF	TRBJ2-3	TRBV12-3/TRBV12-4
CSAFPGLAPETQYF	TRBJ2-5	TRBV20-1
CSAPTGVTEAFF	TRBJ1-1	TRBV20-1
CASSGFTGGRDTQYF	TRBJ2-3	TRBV9
CASRARLDYNEQFF	TRBJ2-1	TRBV5-1
CSVELGMNTEAFF	TRBJ1-1	TRBV29-1
CASRRLAGGPGTDTQYF	TRBJ2-3	TRBV2
CASSTGTGIGTGELFF	TRBJ2-2	TRBV9
CATSRVGAGEKLFF	TRBJ1-4	TRBV15
CSAPARDGRESTDTQYF	TRBJ2-3	TRBV20-1
CASSPGGGFGYTF	TRBJ1-2	TRBV3-1
CASSSTTRRSYNEQFF	TRBJ2-1	TRBV7-9
CASTVGRQETDTQYF	TRBJ2-3	TRBV6-2/TRBV6-3
CASSLAPPPAWSVVRSYNEQFF	TRBJ2-1	TRBV27
CASSSIAGTFYNEQFF	TRBJ2-1	TRBV28
CASGGGGGSLNTEAFF	TRBJ1-1	TRBV11-1
CASSLPVLAGATDTQYF	TRBJ2-3	TRBV11-2
CASSQVPSGETQYF	TRBJ2-5	TRBV4-1
CASSFLAGVRYNEQFF	TRBJ2-1	TRBV6-1
CASSLAGTEAFF	TRBJ1-1	TRBV28
CASGTGGLDTQYF	TRBJ2-3	TRBV12-5
CASAAQPNTGELFF	TRBJ2-2	TRBV7-9
CASSSISRVYTEETQYF	TRBJ2-5	TRBV27
CASRRGQGAKNEQFF	TRBJ2-1	TRBV7-2
CASSEGLNNEQFF	TRBJ2-1	TRBV11-2
CASSFDGTRSPLHF	TRBJ1-6	TRBV12-3/TRBV12-4
CASSLGGITDTQYF	TRBJ2-3	TRBV5-1
CASRPGSGANYGYTF	TRBJ1-2	TRBV6-2/TRBV6-3
CASSAGQLYEAFF	TRBJ1-1	TRBV2
CASSVTGPPNEKLFF	TRBJ1-4	TRBV5-5
CSAISGFSYEQYF	TRBJ2-7	TRBV20-1
CASTSGQIEAFF	TRBJ1-1	TRBV2